Below are 27 T cell receptor beta chains sequenced from a single sample in a study of blood T cells in healthy people across ages. Primers used in a second PCR of about 6 to 12 cycles were a sample-barcoded 5' primer and a J-beta primer mix. TCRdb analysed the 5' RACE reads with MiXCR anew, one entry per CDR3 protein. The sample has 950,000 to 1,200,000 distinct CDR3 sequences, about two fifths seen once. Input material: blood. These receptors all stem from a man aged 18-30 years in good health.

V gene TRBV7-6 combines with J gene TRBJ2-3, with no clear D. Germline assignment: CDR1 SGHVS and CDR2 FNYEAQ. V gave up 5 bases and J gave up 4 bases, with 13 bases separating them. The CDR3 is 14 residues long. CDR3 loop: CASSPRIRADTQYF. The CDR3 DNA follows: TGTGCCAGCAGCCCACGAATCCGTGCAGATACGCAGTATTTT.

This clonotype has just a few counts. The chain is built from TRBV4-1 and TRBJ2-7; 9 nucleotides match TRBD1. V was clipped by 4 bases and J by 5 bases; unmatched bases: 9. The CDR3 runs to 15 residues. CDR1 is MGHRA, CDR2 YSYEKL, per germline. The CDR3 protein is CASSRDWDREHEQYF. DNA for the CDR3: TGCGCCAGCAGCCGAGATTGGGACAGGGAACACGAGCAGTACTTC.

The genes are TRBV29-1 and TRBJ1-4, with 9 bases lining up with TRBD1. Looked up from germline, CDR1 is SQVTM and CDR2 is ANQGSEA. V lost 4 bases to trimming and J lost 7 bases; unmatched junction nucleotides: 4. CDR3 size: 13 residues. The CDR3 region has the DNA TGCAGCGTTGCTGGGACAGGGAGTGAAAAACTGTTTTTT. Protein product: CSVAGTGSEKLFF. Complete variable domain (other parts from reference TRBV29-1 and TRBJ1-4): SAVISQKPSRDICQRGTSLTIQCQVDSQVTMMFWYRQQPGQSLTLIATANQGSEATYESGFVIDKFPISRPNLTFSTLTVSNMSPEDSSIYLCSVAGTGSEKLFFGSGTQLSVL.

The chain uses TRBV20-1 and TRBJ2-5, with 7 bases fitting TRBD1. The CDR3 runs 14 residues. Germline V lookup: CDR1 DFQATT, CDR2 SNEGSKA (reference sequence). The trim removed 6 bases at V and 2 bases at J, leaving 9 bases unmatched. CDR3 sequence: CSARTPTGQETQYF. The CDR3, as DNA: TGCAGTGCCAGAACTCCGACAGGGCAAGAGACCCAGTACTTC.

The CDR3 loop reads CSANAILDGNQPQHF. CDR3 nucleotides: TGCAGTGCTAACGCCATACTCGACGGGAATCAGCCCCAGCATTTT. V is TRBV20-1 and J is TRBJ1-5; D remains unclear. In germline, CDR1 is DFQATT, CDR2 SNEGSKA (reference sequence). The V gene lost 4 bases and the J gene lost 4 bases, with 17 bases spanning the gap. CDR3 length: 15 amino acids.

The chain has TRBV20-1 and TRBJ1-1; D may be TRBD1 (5 bases). CDR1 is DFQATT and CDR2 is SNEGSKA in the germline V gene (reference sequence). The CDR3 covers 15 residues. With 3 bases removed from V and 0 bases from J, the gap between germline ends came to 14 bases. In DNA, the CDR3 is TGCAGTGCTAGTCGGGGGGTGGGAATGAACACTGAAGCTTTCTTT. It translates to CSASRGVGMNTEAFF.

The DNA of the CDR3 is TGCAGTGTTGACAGGGGGTTCAGCAATCAGCCCCAGCATTTT. Translating it yields CSVDRGFSNQPQHF. The chain recombines TRBV20-1 with TRBJ1-5; 9 bases align to TRBD1. The CDR3 runs to 14 residues. Germline V gene sequence: CDR1 DFQATT, CDR2 SNEGSKA (reference sequence). V lost 7 bases to trimming and J lost 1 base; unmatched junction nucleotides: 5.

This clonotype was counted a single time. Given a much more abundant clone one base away, this may be a read error. The rearrangement joins TRBV29-1 to TRBJ2-7, with 11 bases matching TRBD1. The junction had 9 bases not matched to a gene; V was cut back by 7 bases and J by 4 bases. Per the germline V gene, CDR1 is SQVTM and CDR2 is ANQGSEA. This CDR3 region has 14 residues. The CDR3 region has the DNA TGCAGCGCCTGCGGGACAGGGGGTACTTACGAGCAGTACTTC. Its protein product is CSACGTGGTYEQYF.

V gene TRBV4-1 combines with J gene TRBJ1-2, with D possibly TRBD1 on 5 matching bases. CDR1 and CDR2 from the germline V gene are MGHRA and YSYEKL. V shed 0 bases and J shed 4 bases, with 21 bases lying between them. This CDR3 comprises 18 residues. CDR3 residues: CASSQELPGLLVSYGYTF. CDR3 nucleotide sequence: TGCGCCAGCAGCCAAGAGTTGCCAGGGTTGTTGGTTAGCTATGGCTACACCTTC.

This clonotype was detected only a few times. The rearrangement joins TRBV29-1 to TRBJ2-4, with D tentatively TRBD2 (6 bases). This CDR3 spans 14 amino acids. Deletions cut 6 bases from V and 1 base from J, with 13 bases between. Germline V CDR1 and CDR2: SQVTM, ANQGSEA. As DNA, the CDR3 is TGCAGCGTGCCGTCGGAGGGGGCCAAAAACATTCAGTACTTC. Translated: CSVPSEGAKNIQYF. Variable domain in full (rest from reference TRBV29-1 and TRBJ2-4): SAVISQKPSRDICQRGTSLTIQCQVDSQVTMMFWYRQQPGQSLTLIATANQGSEATYESGFVIDKFPISRPNLTFSTLTVSNMSPEDSSIYLCSVPSEGAKNIQYFGAGTRLSVL.

With respect to this clonotype: Being one base from a much bigger clone, this may be a read error. This chain connects TRBV4-3 to TRBJ2-6, with D unclear. Trimming took 4 bases from V and 0 from J, leaving 7 bases between them. CDR3 length: 15 residues. From germline, CDR1 is LGHNA and CDR2 YSLEER. The CDR3 spells CASSRPSSGANVLTF. Here the CDR3 DNA reads TGCGCCAGCAGCCGACCATCCTCTGGGGCCAACGTCCTGACTTTC.

In this sample, this clonotype turned up a few times. The gene calls are TRBV12-3 or TRBV12-4 and TRBJ2-7; D is tentatively TRBD1 or TRBD2 (5 bases each). The V end was cut by 3 bases, the J end by 5 bases, with 17 bases between. The CDR3 is made up of 15 amino acids. CDR3 protein: CASSFWGSGLNEQYF. The CDR3 region has the DNA TGTGCCAGCAGTTTCTGGGGGTCAGGGTTGAACGAGCAGTACTTC.

The CDR3 DNA sequence: TGTGCCAGCAGTCGACACGGTAACTATGGCTACACCTTC. Its protein product is CASSRHGNYGYTF. The V and J genes are TRBV6-2 or TRBV6-3 and TRBJ1-2; D remains unclear. From germline, CDR1 is MNHEY and CDR2 SVGEGT. The CDR3 contains 13 residues. Deletions cut 5 bases from V and 1 base from J, with 8 bases between.

The V and J genes are TRBV4-1 and TRBJ1-5; D not resolved. Germline CDR1 is MGHRA and CDR2 is YSYEKL. The CDR3 sequence is 16 residues long. V was pared by 1 base and J by 2 bases, with 12 bases between. CDR3 sequence (DNA): TGCGCCAGCAGCCAAGTACGGGGATTTGGCAATCAGCCCCAGCATTTT. Translation gives CASSQVRGFGNQPQHF.

V is TRBV25-1 and J is TRBJ2-2; no clear D. Germline CDR1 is MGHDK and CDR2 is SYGVNS. Trimming cost V 3 bases and J 6 bases, with 8 bases left between them. CDR3 length: 13 amino acids. DNA of the CDR3: TGTGCCAGCAGTGACTTAGGCGCCGGGGAGCTGTTTTTT. It translates to CASSDLGAGELFF.

V is TRBV4-2 and J is TRBJ2-3; tentatively, D is TRBD1 or TRBD2 (5 bases each). This CDR3 has 15 residues. V lost 5 bases and J 0 bases, leaving 12 bases between the germline ends. From germline, CDR1 is LGHNA and CDR2 YNFKEQ. CDR3 sequence (DNA): TGTGCCAGCAGCAGCCGGGACCGGAGCACAGATACGCAGTATTTT. As protein: CASSSRDRSTDTQYF.

This clonotype was found a few times. The V call is TRBV9, the J call TRBJ2-3; D is unclear. The length of the CDR3 is 15 residues. CDR1 SGDLS and CDR2 YYNGEE come from the germline V gene. V was shortened by 4 bases and J by 4 bases, with 16 bases between the two germline ends. The CDR3 sequence: CASSLGQAWADTQYF. DNA of the CDR3: TGTGCCAGCAGCCTCGGTCAGGCGTGGGCAGATACGCAGTATTTT.

A note on this clonotype: A read error may be the cause here, since a much bigger clone is one base away. The chain couples TRBV7-2 to TRBJ1-1, with D perhaps matching TRBD1 (6 bases). Germline V gene sequence: CDR1 SGHTA, CDR2 FQGNSA. The CDR3 extends over 14 amino acids. V dropped 5 bases and J dropped 7 bases, with 17 bases sitting between them. The CDR3 nucleotides read TGTGCCAGCAGCGTATCCGGGGGGCTGGGTGAAGCTTTCTTT. It translates to CASSVSGGLGEAFF. The full variable domain, in which reference TRBV7-2 and TRBJ1-1 provide the parts outside the CDR3, is GAGVSQSPSNKVTEKGKDVELRCDPISGHTALYWYRQSLGQGLEFLIYFQGNSAPDKSGLPSDRFSAERTGGSVSTLTIQRTQQEDSAVYLCASSVSGGLGEAFFGQGTRLTVV.

The chain recombines TRBV6-5 with TRBJ2-2; a possible D gene is TRBD1 (6 bases). The germline V gene has CDR1 MNHEY and CDR2 SVGAGI. CDR3 length equals 17 residues. The CDR3 DNA is TGTGTTAGCAGTTACATCAGGGGAAAAACGAACACCGGGGAGCTGTTTTTT. It is translated as CVSSYIRGKTNTGELFF.

This clonotype was picked up one time. This chain joins TRBV15 and TRBJ2-1; D remains ambiguous. Trimming stripped 0 bases from V and 0 bases from J, with 9 bases between. This CDR3 has 16 amino acids. CDR1 and CDR2 (germline): LNHNV, YYDKDF (reference sequence). CDR3 bases: TGTGCCACCAGCAGAGATGCGGCCTTCTCCTACAATGAGCAGTTCTTC. Translated: CATSRDAAFSYNEQFF.

About this clonotype: The junction does not match germline at one end; this may be a read error. CDR3 loop: CASSIVGGYDQETQFF. In DNA form, the CDR3 reads TGTGCTAGTAGTATAGTGGGGGGGTACGACCAAGAGACCCAGTTCTTC. The chain has TRBV19 and TRBJ2-5; 7 bases agree with TRBD2. Near its end, the DNA agrees better with TRBJ2-1, so the J call may be wrong. The CDR3 is 16 residues long. CDR1 LNHDA and CDR2 SQIVND come from the germline V gene (reference sequence).

This clonotype was detected only a few times. The chain recombines TRBV5-1 with TRBJ2-5; 7 nucleotides align to TRBD2. V dropped 0 bases and J dropped 11; count of bases not matched to a gene: 19. Per germline, CDR1 SGHRS and CDR2 YFSETQ. The CDR3 has 17 amino acids. CDR3 protein: CASSLERVGLLYNEQYF. The CDR3 bases are TGCGCCAGCAGCTTGGAAAGGGTGGGACTACTCTACAATGAGCAGTACTTC.

This clonotype has a handful of counts. The gene calls are TRBV24-1 and TRBJ2-1, with a tentative D call TRBD2 (5 bases). CDR1 is KGHDR, CDR2 SFDVKD, per germline. The CDR3 sequence is 14 residues long. V lost 3 bases to trimming and J lost 8 bases, with 13 bases between them. Here the CDR3 reads CATSDDGVRDEQFF. The CDR3 DNA reads TGTGCCACCAGTGATGACGGCGTGAGGGATGAGCAGTTCTTC.

The chain is built from TRBV7-9 and TRBJ1-4; no clear D gene. The germline gives CDR1 SEHNR, CDR2 FQNEAQ (reference sequence). The CDR3 runs 12 residues. V was shortened by 5 bases and J by 12 bases, with 13 bases between the two germline ends. CDR3 sequence: CASSPRGVELFF. The CDR3 DNA reads TGTGCCAGCAGCCCCCGAGGTGTAGAACTGTTTTTT.

This chain connects TRBV20-1 to TRBJ2-3; no clear D gene. The CDR3 is made up of 15 amino acids. Between the trimmed V and J ends, which lost 0 bases and 1 base, there was a span of 11 bases. Per germline, CDR1 DFQATT and CDR2 SNEGSKA (reference sequence). CDR3 protein: CSARDLGIRTDTQYF. The CDR3, as DNA: TGCAGTGCTAGAGACCTAGGGATTCGCACAGATACGCAGTATTTT.

The V call is TRBV7-3, the J call TRBJ2-3; D call uncertain. The germline CDR1 and CDR2 sequences are SGHTA and FQGTGA. This CDR3 is 14 amino acids long. The V end lost 5 bases, the J end lost 2 bases, and 11 bases lay between the germline ends. The CDR3 here is CASSLSPHTDTQYF. The CDR3 region has the DNA TGTGCCAGCAGCCTAAGCCCCCACACAGATACGCAGTATTTT. Drawing the rest from reference TRBV7-3 and TRBJ2-3, the complete variable domain is GAGVSQTPSNKVTEKGKYVELRCDPISGHTALYWYRQSLGQGPEFLIYFQGTGAADDSGLPNDRFFAVRPEGSVSTLKIQRTERGDSAVYLCASSLSPHTDTQYFGPGTRLTVL.

This clonotype was counted only a few times. This chain links TRBV20-1 with TRBJ1-6; D is uncertain. The CDR3 is 13 residues long. Deletions cut 3 bases from V and 7 bases from J, with 10 bases between. Germline values: CDR1 DFQATT, CDR2 SNEGSKA (reference sequence). The CDR3 region is CSASDSVNSPLHF. Here the CDR3 DNA reads TGCAGTGCTAGCGACTCCGTAAATTCACCCCTCCACTTT.